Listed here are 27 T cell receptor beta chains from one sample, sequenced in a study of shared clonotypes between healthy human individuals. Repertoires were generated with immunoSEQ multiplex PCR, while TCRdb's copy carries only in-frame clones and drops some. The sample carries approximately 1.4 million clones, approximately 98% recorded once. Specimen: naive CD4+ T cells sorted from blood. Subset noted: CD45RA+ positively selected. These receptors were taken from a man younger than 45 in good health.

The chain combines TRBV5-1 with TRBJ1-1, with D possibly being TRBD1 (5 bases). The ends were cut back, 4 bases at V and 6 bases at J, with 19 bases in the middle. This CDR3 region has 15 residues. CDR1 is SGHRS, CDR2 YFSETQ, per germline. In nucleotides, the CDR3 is TGCGCCAGCAGCCTACAGGACCCTCTTAGCTCTGAAGCTTTCTTT. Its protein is CASSLQDPLSSEAFF.

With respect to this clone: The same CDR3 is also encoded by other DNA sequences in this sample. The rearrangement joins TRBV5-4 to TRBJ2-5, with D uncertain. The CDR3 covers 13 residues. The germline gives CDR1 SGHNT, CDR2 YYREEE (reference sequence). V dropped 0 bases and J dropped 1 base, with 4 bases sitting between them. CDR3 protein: CASSLGPQETQYF. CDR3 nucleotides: TGTGCCAGCAGCTTGGGACCCCAAGAGACCCAGTACTTC. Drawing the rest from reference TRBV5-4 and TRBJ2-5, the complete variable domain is ETGVTQSPTHLIKTRGQQVTLRCSSQSGHNTVSWYQQALGQGPQFIFQYYREEENGRGNFPPRFSGLQFPNYSSELNVNALELDDSALYLCASSLGPQETQYFGPGTRLLVL.

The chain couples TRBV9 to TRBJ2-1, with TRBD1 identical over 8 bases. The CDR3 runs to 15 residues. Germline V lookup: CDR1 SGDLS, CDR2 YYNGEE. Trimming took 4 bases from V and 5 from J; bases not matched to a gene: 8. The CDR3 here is CASSPTGGEHNEQFF. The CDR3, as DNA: TGTGCCAGCAGCCCTACAGGGGGAGAACACAATGAGCAGTTCTTC.

CDR3 nucleotides: TGTGCCAGCGCCGAACTAGCGGGAGGGTTTTGGCAGTACTTC. Protein sequence: CASAELAGGFWQYF. The rearrangement joins TRBV27 to TRBJ2-7, with 13 bases fitting TRBD2. The V gene's germline CDR1 is MNHEY and CDR2 SMNVEV (reference sequence). Losses at the gene ends were 8 bases for V and 9 bases for J; bases not matched to a gene: 10. CDR3 size: 14 residues.

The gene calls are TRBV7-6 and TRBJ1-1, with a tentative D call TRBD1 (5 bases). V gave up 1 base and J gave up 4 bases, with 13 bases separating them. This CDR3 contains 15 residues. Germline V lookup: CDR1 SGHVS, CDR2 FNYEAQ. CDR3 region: CASSLEGHLATEAFF. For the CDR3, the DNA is TGTGCCAGCAGCTTAGAGGGGCACCTGGCCACTGAAGCTTTCTTT.

The CDR3 protein is CASSLTEPPYEQYF. CDR3 coding DNA: TGTGCCAGCAGCTTAACTGAGCCGCCCTACGAGCAGTACTTC. The J gene is TRBJ2-7, the V gene TRBV7-9; no clear D gene. CDR1 is SEHNR, CDR2 FQNEAQ, per germline (reference sequence). CDR3 length: 14 residues. V was pared by 2 bases and J by 2 bases, with 10 bases between.

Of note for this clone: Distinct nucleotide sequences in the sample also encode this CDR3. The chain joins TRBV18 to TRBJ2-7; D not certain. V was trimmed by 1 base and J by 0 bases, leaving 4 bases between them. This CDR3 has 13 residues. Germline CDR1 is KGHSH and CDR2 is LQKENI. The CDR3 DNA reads TGTGCCAGCTCACCACTTGGCTCCTACGAGCAGTACTTC. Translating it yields CASSPLGSYEQYF.

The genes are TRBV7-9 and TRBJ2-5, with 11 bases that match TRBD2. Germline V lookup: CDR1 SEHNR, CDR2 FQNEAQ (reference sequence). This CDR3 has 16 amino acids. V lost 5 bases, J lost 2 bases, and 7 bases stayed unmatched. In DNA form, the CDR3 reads TGTGCCAGCAGCCGCGGGACTAGCGGAGAACAAGAGACCCAGTACTTC. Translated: CASSRGTSGEQETQYF.

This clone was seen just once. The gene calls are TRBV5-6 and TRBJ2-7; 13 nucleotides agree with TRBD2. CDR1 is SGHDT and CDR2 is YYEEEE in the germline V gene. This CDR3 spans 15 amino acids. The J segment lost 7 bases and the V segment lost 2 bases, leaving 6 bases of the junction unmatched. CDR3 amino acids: CASSFGLAGAEEQYF. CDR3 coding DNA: TGTGCCAGCAGCTTTGGACTAGCGGGAGCTGAGGAGCAGTACTTC. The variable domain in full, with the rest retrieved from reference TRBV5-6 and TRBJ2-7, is DAGVTQSPTHLIKTRGQQVTLRCSPKSGHDTVSWYQQALGQGPQFIFQYYEEEERQRGNFPDRFSGHQFPNYSSELNVNALLLGDSALYLCASSFGLAGAEEQYFGPGTRLTVT.

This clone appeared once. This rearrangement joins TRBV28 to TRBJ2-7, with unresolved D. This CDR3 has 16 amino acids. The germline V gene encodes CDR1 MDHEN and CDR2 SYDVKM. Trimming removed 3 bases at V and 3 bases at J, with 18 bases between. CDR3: CASSFSFRSPGYEQYF. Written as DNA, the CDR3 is TGTGCCAGCAGTTTTAGTTTTCGTAGTCCGGGCTACGAGCAGTACTTC.

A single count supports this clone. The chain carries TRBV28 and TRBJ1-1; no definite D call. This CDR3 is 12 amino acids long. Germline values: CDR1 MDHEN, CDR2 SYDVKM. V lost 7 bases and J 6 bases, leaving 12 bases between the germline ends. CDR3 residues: CASKLGFPEAFF. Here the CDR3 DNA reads TGTGCCAGCAAGTTGGGGTTCCCTGAAGCTTTCTTT.

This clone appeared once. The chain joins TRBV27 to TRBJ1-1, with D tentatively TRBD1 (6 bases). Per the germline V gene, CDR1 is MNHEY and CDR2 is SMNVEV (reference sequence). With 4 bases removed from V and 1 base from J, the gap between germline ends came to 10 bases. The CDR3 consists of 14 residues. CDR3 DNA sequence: TGTGCCAGCAGTTCCGACAGGAGGAACACTGAAGCTTTCTTT. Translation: CASSSDRRNTEAFF.

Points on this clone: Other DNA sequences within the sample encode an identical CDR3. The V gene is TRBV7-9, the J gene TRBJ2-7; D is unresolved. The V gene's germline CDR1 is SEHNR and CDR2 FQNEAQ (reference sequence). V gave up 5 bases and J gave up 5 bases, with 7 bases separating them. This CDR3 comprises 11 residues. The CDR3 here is CASSPLDEQYF. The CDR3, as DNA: TGTGCCAGCAGCCCCCTGGACGAGCAGTACTTC.

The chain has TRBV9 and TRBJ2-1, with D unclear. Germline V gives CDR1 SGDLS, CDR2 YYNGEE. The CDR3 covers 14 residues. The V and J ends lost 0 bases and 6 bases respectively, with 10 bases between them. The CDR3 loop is CASSVAPGFNEQFF. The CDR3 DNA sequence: TGTGCCAGCAGCGTAGCCCCCGGTTTCAATGAGCAGTTCTTC.

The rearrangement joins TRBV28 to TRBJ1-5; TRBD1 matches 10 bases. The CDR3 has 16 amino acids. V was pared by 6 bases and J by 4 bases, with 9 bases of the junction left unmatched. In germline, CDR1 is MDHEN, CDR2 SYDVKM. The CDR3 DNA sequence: TGTGCCAGCAGCCGACCCGGGACAGGGGCGAATCAGCCCCAGCATTTT. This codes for CASSRPGTGANQPQHF.

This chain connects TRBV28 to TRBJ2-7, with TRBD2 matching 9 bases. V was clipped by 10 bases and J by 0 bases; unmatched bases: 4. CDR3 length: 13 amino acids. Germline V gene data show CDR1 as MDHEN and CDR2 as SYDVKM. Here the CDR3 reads CAILTSGSYEQYF. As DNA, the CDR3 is TGTGCCATCTTGACTAGCGGCTCCTACGAGCAGTACTTC.

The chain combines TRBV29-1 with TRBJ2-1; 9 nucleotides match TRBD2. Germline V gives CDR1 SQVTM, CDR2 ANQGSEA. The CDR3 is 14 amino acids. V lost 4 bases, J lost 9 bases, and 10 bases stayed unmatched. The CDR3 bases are TGCAGCGTTGTTGGGGCTAGCGGGGCTGGTGAGCAGTTCTTC. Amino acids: CSVVGASGAGEQFF.

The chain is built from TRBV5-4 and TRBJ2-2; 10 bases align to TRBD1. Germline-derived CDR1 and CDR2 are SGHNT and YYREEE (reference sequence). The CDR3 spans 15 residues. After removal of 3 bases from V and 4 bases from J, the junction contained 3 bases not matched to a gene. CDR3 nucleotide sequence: TGTGCCAGCAGCTCTGGGGACAGGGGCACCGGGGAGCTGTTTTTT. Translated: CASSSGDRGTGELFF.

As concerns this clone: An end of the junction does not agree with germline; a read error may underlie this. The CDR3 coding sequence is TGTGCCAGCAGCCCCCCGGGGGGCTCTGTACACTTTCCTTTC. Its protein is CASSPPGGSVHFPF. The chain combines TRBV6-1 with TRBJ2-7, with a tentative D call TRBD2 (7 bases). CDR1 is MNHNS, CDR2 SASEGT, per germline. The CDR3 is 14 amino acids.

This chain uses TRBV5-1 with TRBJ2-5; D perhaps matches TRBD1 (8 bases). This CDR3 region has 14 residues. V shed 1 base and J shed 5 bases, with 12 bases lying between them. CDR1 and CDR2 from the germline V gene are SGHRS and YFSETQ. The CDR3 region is CASSLTGGGETQYF. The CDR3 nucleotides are TGCGCCAGCAGCTTGACAGGGGGAGGGGAGACCCAGTACTTC.

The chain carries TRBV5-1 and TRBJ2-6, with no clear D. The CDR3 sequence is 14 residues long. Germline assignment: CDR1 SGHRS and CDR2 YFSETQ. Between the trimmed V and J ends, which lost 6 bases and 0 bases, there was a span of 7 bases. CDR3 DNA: TGCGCCAGCACCCTGGGCTCTGGGGCCAACGTCCTGACTTTC. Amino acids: CASTLGSGANVLTF.

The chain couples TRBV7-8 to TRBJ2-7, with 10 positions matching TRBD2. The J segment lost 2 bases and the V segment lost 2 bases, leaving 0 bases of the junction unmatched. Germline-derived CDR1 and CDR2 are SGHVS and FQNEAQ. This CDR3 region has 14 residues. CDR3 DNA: TGTGCCAGCAGCTTAAGCGGGAGGGCCTACGAGCAGTACTTC. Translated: CASSLSGRAYEQYF.

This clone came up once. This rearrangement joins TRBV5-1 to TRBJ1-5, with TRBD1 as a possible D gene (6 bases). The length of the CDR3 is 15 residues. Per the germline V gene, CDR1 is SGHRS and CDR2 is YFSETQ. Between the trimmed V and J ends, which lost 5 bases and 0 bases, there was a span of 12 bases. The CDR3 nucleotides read TGCGCCAGCAGTATCACAGGGAATAGCAATCAGCCCCAGCATTTT. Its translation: CASSITGNSNQPQHF.

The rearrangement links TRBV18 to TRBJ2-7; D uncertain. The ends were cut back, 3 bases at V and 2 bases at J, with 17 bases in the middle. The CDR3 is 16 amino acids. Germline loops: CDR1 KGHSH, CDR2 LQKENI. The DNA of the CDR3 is TGTGCCAGCTCACCCCCAGGTAGCTATAGGGCCTACGAGCAGTACTTC. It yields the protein CASSPPGSYRAYEQYF.

CDR3 protein: CASSPNEGTSEAFF. CDR3 nucleotides: TGCGCCAGCAGTCCTAACGAGGGGACATCGGAAGCTTTCTTT. The rearrangement joins TRBV5-1 to TRBJ1-1, with a weak D call TRBD1 (6 bases). Germline V gene sequence: CDR1 SGHRS, CDR2 YFSETQ. The ends were cut back, 5 bases at V and 8 bases at J, with 19 bases in the middle. The CDR3 extends over 14 amino acids. Variable domain in full (rest from reference TRBV5-1 and TRBJ1-1): KAGVTQTPRYLIKTRGQQVTLSCSPISGHRSVSWYQQTPGQGLQFLFEYFSETQRNKGNFPGRFSGRQFSNSRSEMNVSTLELGDSALYLCASSPNEGTSEAFFGQGTRLTVV.

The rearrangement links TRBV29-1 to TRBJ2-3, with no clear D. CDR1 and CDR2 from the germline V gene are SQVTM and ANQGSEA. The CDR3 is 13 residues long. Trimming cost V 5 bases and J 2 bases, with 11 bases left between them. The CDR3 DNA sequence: TGCAGCGTTCGGCCTATCCTCACAGATACGCAGTATTTT. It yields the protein CSVRPILTDTQYF.

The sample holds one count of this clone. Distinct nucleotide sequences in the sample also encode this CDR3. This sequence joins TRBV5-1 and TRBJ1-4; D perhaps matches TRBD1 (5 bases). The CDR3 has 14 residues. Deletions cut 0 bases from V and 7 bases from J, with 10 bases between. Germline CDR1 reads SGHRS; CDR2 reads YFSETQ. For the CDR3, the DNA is TGCGCCAGCAGCTTGGGGCAGGGTGGTGAAAAACTGTTTTTT. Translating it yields CASSLGQGGEKLFF.